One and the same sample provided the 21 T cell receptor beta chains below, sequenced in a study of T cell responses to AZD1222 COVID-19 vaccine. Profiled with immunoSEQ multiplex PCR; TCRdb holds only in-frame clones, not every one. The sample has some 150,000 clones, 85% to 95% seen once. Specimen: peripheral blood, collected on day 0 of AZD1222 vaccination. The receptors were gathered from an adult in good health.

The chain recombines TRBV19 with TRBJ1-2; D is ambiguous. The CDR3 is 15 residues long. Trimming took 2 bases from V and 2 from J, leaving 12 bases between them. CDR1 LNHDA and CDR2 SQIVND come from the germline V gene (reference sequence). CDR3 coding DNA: TGTGCCAGTAGTATAAGCGGCCCCTGGAACTATGGCTACACCTTC. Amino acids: CASSISGPWNYGYTF.

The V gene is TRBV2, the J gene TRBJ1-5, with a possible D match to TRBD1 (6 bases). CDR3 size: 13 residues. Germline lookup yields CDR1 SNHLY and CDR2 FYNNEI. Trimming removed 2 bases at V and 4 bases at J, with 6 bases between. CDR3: CASSERGNQPQHF. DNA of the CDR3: TGTGCCAGCAGTGAAAGGGGGAATCAGCCCCAGCATTTT.

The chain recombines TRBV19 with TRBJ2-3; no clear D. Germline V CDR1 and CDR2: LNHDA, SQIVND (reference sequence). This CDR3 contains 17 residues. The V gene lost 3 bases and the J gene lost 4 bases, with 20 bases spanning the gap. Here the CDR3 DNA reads TGTGCCAGTAGTATTATCCGAGACCCGACCTCCCCAGATACGCAGTATTTT. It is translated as CASSIIRDPTSPDTQYF.

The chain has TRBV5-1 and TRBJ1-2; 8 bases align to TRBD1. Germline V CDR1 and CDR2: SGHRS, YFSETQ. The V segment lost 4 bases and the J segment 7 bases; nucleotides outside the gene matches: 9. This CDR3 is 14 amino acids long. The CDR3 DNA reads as TGCGCCAGCAGCCGACAGGGGCGGGAGTTTGGCTACACCTTC. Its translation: CASSRQGREFGYTF.

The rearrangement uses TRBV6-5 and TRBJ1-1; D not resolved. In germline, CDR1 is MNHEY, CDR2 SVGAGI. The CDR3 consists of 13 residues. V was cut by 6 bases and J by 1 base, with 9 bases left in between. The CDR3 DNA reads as TGTGCCAGCAGCACGACCGAGAACACTGAAGCTTTCTTT. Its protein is CASSTTENTEAFF.

CDR3 region: CASSQAGTGNSPLHF. In nucleotides, the CDR3 is TGTGCCAGCAGCCAAGCGGGGACGGGCAATTCACCCCTCCACTTT. This chain uses TRBV3-1 (or the pseudogene TRBV3-2) with TRBJ1-6, with a weak D call TRBD1 (5 bases). This CDR3 has 15 residues. The V gene's germline CDR1 is LGHDT and CDR2 YNNKEL (reference sequence). Trimming removed 1 base from V and 7 bases from J, with 11 bases in between.

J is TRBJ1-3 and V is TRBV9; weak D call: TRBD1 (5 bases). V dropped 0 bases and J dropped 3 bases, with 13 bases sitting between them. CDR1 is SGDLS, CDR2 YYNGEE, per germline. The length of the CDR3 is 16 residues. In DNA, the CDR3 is TGTGCCAGCAGCGTAGCGGTGGGGGTAGGTGGAAACACCATATATTTT. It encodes CASSVAVGVGGNTIYF.

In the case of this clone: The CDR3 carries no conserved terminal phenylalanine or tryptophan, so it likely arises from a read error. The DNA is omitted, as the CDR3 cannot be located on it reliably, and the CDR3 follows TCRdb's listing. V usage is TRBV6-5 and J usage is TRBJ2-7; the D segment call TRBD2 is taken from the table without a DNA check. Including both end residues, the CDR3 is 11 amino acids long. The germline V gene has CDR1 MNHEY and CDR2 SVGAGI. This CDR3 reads CASSYGRRYEN.

The CDR3 is CASSLEEGVNTEAFF. Here the CDR3 DNA reads TGCGCCAGCAGCTTGGAGGAGGGGGTGAACACTGAAGCTTTCTTT. The chain uses TRBV5-1 and TRBJ1-1; a possible D gene is TRBD1 (6 bases). V was shortened by 0 bases and J by 0 bases, with 9 bases between the two germline ends. CDR1 and CDR2 from the germline V gene are SGHRS and YFSETQ. This CDR3 comprises 15 residues.

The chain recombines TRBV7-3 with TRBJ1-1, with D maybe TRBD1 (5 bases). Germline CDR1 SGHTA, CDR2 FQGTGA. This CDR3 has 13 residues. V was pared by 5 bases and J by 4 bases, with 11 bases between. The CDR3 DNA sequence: TGTGCCAGCAGCCAGGGAGCGAGCACTGAAGCTTTCTTT. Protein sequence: CASSQGASTEAFF.

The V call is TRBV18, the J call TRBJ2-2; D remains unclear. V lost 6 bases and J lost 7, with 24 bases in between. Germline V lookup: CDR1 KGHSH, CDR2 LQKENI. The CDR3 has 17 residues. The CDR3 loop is CASSPLGPNNGGGELFF. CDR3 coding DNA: TGTGCCAGCTCTCCCCTTGGCCCCAACAACGGTGGCGGGGAGCTGTTTTTT.

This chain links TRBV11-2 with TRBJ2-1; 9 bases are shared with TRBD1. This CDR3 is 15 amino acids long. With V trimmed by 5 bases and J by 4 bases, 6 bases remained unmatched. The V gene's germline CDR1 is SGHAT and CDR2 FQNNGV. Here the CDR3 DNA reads TGTGCCAGCAGCCCTATCGGACAGGGGTACAATGAGCAGTTCTTC. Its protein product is CASSPIGQGYNEQFF.

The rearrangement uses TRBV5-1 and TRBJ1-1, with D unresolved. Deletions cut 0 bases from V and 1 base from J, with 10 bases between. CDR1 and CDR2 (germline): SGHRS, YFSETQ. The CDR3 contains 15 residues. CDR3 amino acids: CASSLEPAGNTEAFF. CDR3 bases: TGCGCCAGCAGCTTGGAACCAGCCGGGAACACTGAAGCTTTCTTT.

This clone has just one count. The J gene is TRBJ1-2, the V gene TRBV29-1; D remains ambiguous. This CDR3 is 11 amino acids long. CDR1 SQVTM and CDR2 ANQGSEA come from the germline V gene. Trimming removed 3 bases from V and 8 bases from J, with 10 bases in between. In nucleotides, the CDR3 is TGCAGCGTTGATGTGGGTTGGGGCTACACCTTC. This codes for CSVDVGWGYTF. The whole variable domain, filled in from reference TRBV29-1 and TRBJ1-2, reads SAVISQKPSRDICQRGTSLTIQCQVDSQVTMMFWYRQQPGQSLTLIATANQGSEATYESGFVIDKFPISRPNLTFSTLTVSNMSPEDSSIYLCSVDVGWGYTFGSGTRLTVV.

This chain's CDR3 is CASSRDRGNEQYF. CDR3 bases: TGTGCCAGCAGCCGGGACAGGGGGAACGAGCAGTACTTC. This chain joins TRBV5-4 and TRBJ2-7; 11 nucleotides match TRBD1. The CDR3 has 13 amino acids. The germline V gene encodes CDR1 SGHNT and CDR2 YYREEE (reference sequence). Unmatched junction bases numbered 2, after V lost 4 bases and J lost 5 bases.

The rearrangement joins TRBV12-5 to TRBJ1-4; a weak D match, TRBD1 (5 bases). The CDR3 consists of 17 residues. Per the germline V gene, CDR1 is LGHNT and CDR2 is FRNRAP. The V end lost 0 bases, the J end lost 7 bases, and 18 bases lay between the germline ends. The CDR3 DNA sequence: TGTGCTAGTGGTTTGGTAGGGTTAGGGCAGGGCGCTGAAAAACTGTTTTTT. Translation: CASGLVGLGQGAEKLFF.

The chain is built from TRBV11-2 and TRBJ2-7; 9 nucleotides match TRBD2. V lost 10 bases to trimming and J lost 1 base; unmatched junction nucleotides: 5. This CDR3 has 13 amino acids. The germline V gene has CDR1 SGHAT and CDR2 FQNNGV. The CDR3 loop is CAILAGKSYEQYF. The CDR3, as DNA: TGTGCCATTCTAGCGGGAAAATCCTACGAGCAGTACTTC.

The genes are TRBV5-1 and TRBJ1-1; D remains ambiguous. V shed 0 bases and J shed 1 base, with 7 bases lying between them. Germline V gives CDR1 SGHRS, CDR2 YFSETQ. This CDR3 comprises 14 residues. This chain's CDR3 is CASSLEFGNTEAFF. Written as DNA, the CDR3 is TGCGCCAGCAGCTTGGAGTTCGGGAACACTGAAGCTTTCTTT. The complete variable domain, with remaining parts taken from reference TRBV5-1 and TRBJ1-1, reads KAGVTQTPRYLIKTRGQQVTLSCSPISGHRSVSWYQQTPGQGLQFLFEYFSETQRNKGNFPGRFSGRQFSNSRSEMNVSTLELGDSALYLCASSLEFGNTEAFFGQGTRLTVV.

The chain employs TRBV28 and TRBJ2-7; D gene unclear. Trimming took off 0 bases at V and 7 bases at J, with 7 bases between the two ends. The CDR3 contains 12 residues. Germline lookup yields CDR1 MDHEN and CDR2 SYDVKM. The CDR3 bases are TGTGCCAGCAGTTTATGGGGCAAGGAGCAGTACTTC. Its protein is CASSLWGKEQYF. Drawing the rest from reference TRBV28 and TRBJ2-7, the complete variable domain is DVKVTQSSRYLVKRTGEKVFLECVQDMDHENMFWYRQDPGLGLRLIYFSYDVKMKEKGDIPEGYSVSREKKERFSLILESASTNQTSMYLCASSLWGKEQYFGPGTRLTVT.

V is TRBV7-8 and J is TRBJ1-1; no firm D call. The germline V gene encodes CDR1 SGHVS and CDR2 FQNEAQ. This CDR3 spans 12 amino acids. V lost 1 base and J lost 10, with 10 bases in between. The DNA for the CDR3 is TGTGCCAGCAGCTTAGAATATGGAGGAGCTTTCTTT. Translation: CASSLEYGGAFF.

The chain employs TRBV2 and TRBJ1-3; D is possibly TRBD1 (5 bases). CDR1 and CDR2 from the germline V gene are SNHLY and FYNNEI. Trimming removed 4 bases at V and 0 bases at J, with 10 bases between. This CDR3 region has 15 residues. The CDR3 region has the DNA TGTGCCAGCAGTGTAGGGACCAACTCTGGAAACACCATATATTTT. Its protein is CASSVGTNSGNTIYF.